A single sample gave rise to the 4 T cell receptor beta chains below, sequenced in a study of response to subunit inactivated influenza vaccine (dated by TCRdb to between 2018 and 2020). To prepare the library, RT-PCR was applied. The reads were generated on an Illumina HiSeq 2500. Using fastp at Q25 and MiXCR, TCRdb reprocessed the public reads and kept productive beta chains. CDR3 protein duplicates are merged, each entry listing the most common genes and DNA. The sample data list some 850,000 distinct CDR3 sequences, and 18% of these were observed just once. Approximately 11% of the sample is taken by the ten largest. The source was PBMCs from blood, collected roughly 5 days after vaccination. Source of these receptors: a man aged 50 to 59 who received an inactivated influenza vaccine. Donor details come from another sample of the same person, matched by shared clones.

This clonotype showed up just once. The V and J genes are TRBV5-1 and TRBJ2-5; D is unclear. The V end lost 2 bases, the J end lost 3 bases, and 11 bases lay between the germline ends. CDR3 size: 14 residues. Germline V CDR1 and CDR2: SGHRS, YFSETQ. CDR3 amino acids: CASSFGQSKETQYF. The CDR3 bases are TGCGCCAGCAGCTTCGGGCAGAGTAAAGAGACCCAGTACTTC. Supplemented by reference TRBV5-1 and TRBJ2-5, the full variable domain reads KAGVTQTPRYLIKTRGQQVTLSCSPISGHRSVSWYQQTPGQGLQFLFEYFSETQRNKGNFPGRFSGRQFSNSRSEMNVSTLELGDSALYLCASSFGQSKETQYFGPGTRLLVL.

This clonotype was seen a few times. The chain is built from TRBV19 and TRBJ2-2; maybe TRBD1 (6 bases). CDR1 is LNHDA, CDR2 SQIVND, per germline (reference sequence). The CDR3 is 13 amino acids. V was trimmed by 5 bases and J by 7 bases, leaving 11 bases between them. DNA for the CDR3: TGTGCCAGTAGTTACGGACAGCTCGGGGAGCTGTTTTTT. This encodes CASSYGQLGELFF.

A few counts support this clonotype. Written as DNA, the CDR3 is TGTGCCAGCTTAAAACAGGGGGCGCGAAAGACTGAAGCTTTCTTT. Its translation: CASLKQGARKTEAFF. The rearrangement links TRBV7-9 to TRBJ1-1; 9 bases are a match to TRBD1. The germline CDR1 and CDR2 sequences are SEHNR and FQNEAQ (reference sequence). Unmatched junction bases numbered 12, after V lost 8 bases and J lost 5 bases. The CDR3 has 15 amino acids.

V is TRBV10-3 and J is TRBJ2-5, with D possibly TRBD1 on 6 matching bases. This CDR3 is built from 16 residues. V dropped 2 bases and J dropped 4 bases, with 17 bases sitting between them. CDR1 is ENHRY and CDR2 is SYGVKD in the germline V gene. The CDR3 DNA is TGTGCCATCAGTGAGCCGCCGGACAGTGGCGGAGAGACCCAGTACTTC. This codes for CAISEPPDSGGETQYF.